The 8 T cell receptor beta chains below come from one sample, sequenced in a study of tumor-infiltrating lymphocytes in primary liver carcinoma. For each extraction, RNA and DNA were obtained together from about 21-30 mg of unsorted bulk tissue. From roughly 0.55 ug of total RNA, TCR beta-specific cDNA was reverse-transcribed using a constant-region primer. What produced the TCR beta libraries was three nested multiplex PCR rounds using slightly modified ARM-PCR. It was with TRBV1-TRBV30 forward primers and a C-beta reverse primer that the first two PCR rounds were run, at about 10 cycles each. One entry per CDR3 protein, called by TCRdb with MiXCR from the multiplex PCR reads. The data hold about 210,000 distinct CDR3 sequences, with around 81% observed a single time. The sequenced sample was tumor tissue from primary liver carcinoma. The receptors derive from a middle-aged man with primary liver carcinoma and hepatitis B virus infection.

Concerning this clonotype: One junction end does not reproduce the germline sequence, and a read error may be involved. The genes are TRBV29-1 and TRBJ2-7, with D tentatively TRBD1 (5 bases). In germline, CDR1 is SQVTM, CDR2 ANQGSEA. The CDR3 loop spans 12 amino acids. CDR3 protein: CSVSPGCYDQYF. The CDR3 bases are TGCAGCGTATCCCCAGGGTGCTACGATCAGTACTTC.

The chain couples TRBV12-3 or TRBV12-4 to TRBJ2-1, with a possible D match to TRBD2 (6 bases). The CDR3 runs to 15 residues. V lost 7 bases to trimming and J lost 5 bases, with 18 bases between them. DNA for the CDR3: TGTGCCAGCACGTCCGCTAGCGACACCCACAATGAGCAGTTCTTC. Translated: CASTSASDTHNEQFF.

Comment on this clonotype: This may be a read error, as it is one base from a much larger clone. This sequence joins TRBV5-1 and TRBJ2-3; no clear D gene. Per the germline V gene, CDR1 is SGHRS and CDR2 is YFSETQ. V was trimmed by 5 bases and J by 2 bases, leaving 9 bases between them. The CDR3 covers 13 residues. For the CDR3, the DNA is TGCGCCAGCAGGGCCACTAACACAGATACGCAGTATTTT. Translated: CASRATNTDTQYF.

A remark on this clonotype: Because it lacks the conserved phenylalanine or tryptophan at the end, this CDR3 is likely a read error. This sequence joins TRBV6-5 and TRBJ1-1; 9 bases are shared with TRBD1. Germline CDR1 and CDR2: MNHEY and SVGAGI. V trimming: 11 bases; J trimming: 8 bases; junction bases outside the gene matches: 12. The CDR3 contains 13 residues. CDR3 in amino acids: CAGCRTGETEAFS. The CDR3 DNA is TGTGCCGGCTGTAGGACAGGGGAAACAGAAGCTTTCTCT.

Worth noting for this clonotype: Germline and junction disagree at one end, which may indicate a read error. The genes are TRBV12-3 or TRBV12-4 and TRBJ1-4; TRBD1 might be the D (6 bases). The CDR3 length is 14 residues. The CDR3 is CATSSTTGNEKLFF. The CDR3 DNA follows: TGTGCCACCAGTTCAACCACAGGGAATGAAAAACTATTTTTT.

This clonotype showed up just once. This likely comes from a read error, as the CDR3 has no conserved phenylalanine or tryptophan at its end. The chain combines TRBV29-1 with TRBJ2-7; possibly TRBD1 for D (6 bases). The V and J ends lost 4 bases and 3 bases respectively, with 19 bases between them. CDR3 length: 15 amino acids. Germline CDR1 SQVTM, CDR2 ANQGSEA. The CDR3 DNA reads TGCAGCGTTGCACGCGGACAGAGGGGCAGCTACGAGCAGTACTCC. This encodes CSVARGQRGSYEQYS.

Regarding this clonotype: The junction differs from germline at one of its ends, possibly a read error. This rearrangement joins TRBV7-2 to TRBJ2-1; weak D call: TRBD2 (5 bases). Germline lookup yields CDR1 SGHTA and CDR2 FQGNSA. This CDR3 spans 17 amino acids. The CDR3 protein is CASILALGGSSYNEHLF. In DNA, the CDR3 is TGTGCCAGCATCTTAGCGCTGGGCGGTAGCTCCTACAATGAGCACTTATTC.

Comment on this clonotype: The germline gene is not matched at one end of the junction; a read error may be the cause. V and J are TRBV6-1 and TRBJ2-1; the D gene is possibly TRBD2 (5 bases). Germline V gene lookup returns CDR1 MNHNS and CDR2 SASEGT. The CDR3 extends over 16 amino acids. CDR3 in amino acids: CVSTPYLKGGYIEQFF. In DNA form, the CDR3 reads TGTGTCAGCACCCCTTATCTTAAAGGAGGCTACATTGAGCAGTTCTTC.